These 18 T cell receptor beta chains were all obtained from the same sample, sequenced in a study of cytomegalovirus exposure and HLA in healthy donors. The primer mix had 60 Vbeta and 13 Jbeta primers. Assay: immunoSEQ multiplex PCR; the TCRdb copy retains only in-frame clones and omits some. This table has 150,000 to 200,000 clones, about 80% appearing once. Source material: PBMCs. These receptors all stem from a man aged 50 or older in good health and CMV-seropositive.

The V and J genes are TRBV2 and TRBJ1-5; 7 nucleotides line up with TRBD1. J lost 2 bases, V lost 1 base, and 8 bases had no gene match. CDR3 size: 17 residues. Per the germline V gene, CDR1 is SNHLY and CDR2 is FYNNEI. CDR3 amino acids: CASSEGQGVRRNQPQHF. The DNA of the CDR3 is TGTGCCAGCAGTGAAGGACAGGGTGTAAGGCGCAATCAGCCCCAGCATTTT.

In the case of this clone: Without the conserved terminal phenylalanine or tryptophan, this CDR3 likely stems from a read error. Because the CDR3's place on the DNA is in doubt, the DNA is left out and the CDR3 is given as listed by TCRdb. The chain is built from TRBV10-1 and TRBJ2-7; the tabulated D call, TRBD2, remains unverified against the DNA. Germline CDR1 reads WNHNN; CDR2 reads SYGVQD (reference sequence). The CDR3 is made up of 13 amino acids, end residues included. Here the CDR3 reads CASSSTFGGRLLL.

This chain links TRBV6-5 with TRBJ2-5; 12 nucleotides agree with TRBD2. The CDR3 contains 15 residues. Germline V gene sequence: CDR1 MNHEY, CDR2 SVGAGI. V was clipped by 6 bases and J by 4 bases; unmatched bases: 6. CDR3 in DNA: TGTGCCAGCAGACCCGGACTAGCGGGGTCAGAGACCCAGTACTTC. Its protein is CASRPGLAGSETQYF.

This rearrangement joins TRBV18 to TRBJ2-1; D perhaps matches TRBD2 (6 bases). Deletions cut 3 bases from V and 0 bases from J, with 21 bases between. This CDR3 comprises 19 residues. Germline V gives CDR1 KGHSH, CDR2 LQKENI. DNA for the CDR3: TGTGCCAGCTCACCGTCCGTGAGTATTGCGGGGAGCTCCTACAATGAGCAGTTCTTC. Residues: CASSPSVSIAGSSYNEQFF.

This clone was seen a single time. The J gene is TRBJ2-6, the V gene TRBV6-6; 8 bases are shared with TRBD1. The CDR3 has 16 amino acids. Losses at the gene ends were 2 bases for V and 3 bases for J; bases not matched to a gene: 3. CDR1 and CDR2 from the germline V gene are MNHNY and SVGAGI (reference sequence). CDR3: CASSYPGGGGANVLTF. In nucleotides, the CDR3 is TGTGCCAGCAGTTACCCAGGGGGCGGTGGGGCCAACGTCCTGACTTTC.

The V call is TRBV6-5, the J call TRBJ2-3, with a weak D call TRBD2 (6 bases). CDR3 length: 16 amino acids. CDR1 and CDR2 (germline): MNHEY, SVGAGI. V dropped 4 bases and J dropped 2 bases, with 16 bases sitting between them. The chain's CDR3 is CASSFMRTTDTDTQYF. CDR3 coding DNA: TGTGCCAGCAGTTTTATGCGGACTACTGACACAGATACGCAGTATTTT.

V is TRBV15 and J is TRBJ1-5; D is unclear. This CDR3 is built from 15 residues. V lost 0 bases, J lost 4 bases, and 10 bases lay in between. Germline V gene lookup returns CDR1 LNHNV and CDR2 YYDKDF (reference sequence). This CDR3 reads CATSRDPGENQPQHF. DNA of the CDR3: TGTGCCACCAGCAGAGACCCGGGAGAGAATCAGCCCCAGCATTTT. Based on the CDR3 plus reference TRBV15 and TRBJ1-5, the full variable domain is DAMVIQNPRYQVTQFGKPVTLSCSQTLNHNVMYWYQQKSSQAPKLLFHYYDKDFNNEADTPDNFQSRRPNTSFCFLDIRSPGLGDTAMYLCATSRDPGENQPQHFGDGTRLSIL.

V and J are TRBV5-6 and TRBJ2-7; 13 bases line up with TRBD2. Germline lookup yields CDR1 SGHDT and CDR2 YYEEEE. The CDR3 covers 16 residues. V trimming: 0 bases; J trimming: 4 bases; junction bases outside the gene matches: 4. The CDR3 loop is CASSLGGGLAGYEQYF. The DNA for the CDR3 is TGTGCCAGCAGCTTGGGCGGGGGACTAGCGGGGTACGAGCAGTACTTC.

This chain joins TRBV6-5 and TRBJ1-5, with unresolved D. CDR3 length: 14 amino acids. The V and J ends lost 4 bases and 0 bases respectively, with 7 bases between them. Germline loops: CDR1 MNHEY, CDR2 SVGAGI. The CDR3, as DNA: TGTGCCAGCAGTTCCCAGTATAGCAATCAGCCCCAGCATTTT. Protein product: CASSSQYSNQPQHF.

The rearrangement joins TRBV20-1 to TRBJ2-7, with a tentative D call TRBD2 (6 bases). The V end lost 4 bases, the J end lost 6 bases, and 10 bases lay between the germline ends. There are 11 residues in the CDR3. Germline values: CDR1 DFQATT, CDR2 SNEGSKA (reference sequence). CDR3 in amino acids: CSAIGGVEQYF. DNA of the CDR3: TGCAGTGCTATTGGAGGGGTCGAGCAGTACTTC.

The CDR3 region has the DNA TGCGCCAGCAGCTCGAGCGGAGCCAAAAACATTCAGTACTTC. This encodes CASSSSGAKNIQYF. The chain is built from TRBV5-1 and TRBJ2-4, with D perhaps matching TRBD2 (5 bases). The CDR3 runs 14 residues. Germline CDR1 and CDR2: SGHRS and YFSETQ. V was cut by 3 bases and J by 0 bases, with 7 bases left in between.

The chain is built from TRBV7-9 and TRBJ1-6; 7 bases match TRBD1. V gave up 5 bases and J gave up 8 bases; unmatched junction bases: 0. This CDR3 has 12 amino acids. Looked up from germline, CDR1 is SEHNR and CDR2 is FQNEAQ (reference sequence). CDR3 sequence: CASSTGDSPLHF. CDR3 coding DNA: TGTGCCAGCAGCACAGGGGATTCACCCCTCCACTTT.

The V call is TRBV4-1, the J call TRBJ1-2; no clear D. CDR3 length: 16 residues. V was clipped by 0 bases and J by 8 bases, with 19 bases between them. Germline-derived CDR1 and CDR2 are MGHRA and YSYEKL. For the CDR3, the DNA is TGCGCCAGCAGCCAAGATACCCGGGGAGGGATCAGCGGCTACACCTTC. Protein: CASSQDTRGGISGYTF.

This rearrangement joins TRBV9 to TRBJ2-1; the match to TRBD2 covers 11 bases. The CDR3 extends over 16 amino acids. Germline V gene data show CDR1 as SGDLS and CDR2 as YYNGEE. J was trimmed by 0 bases and V by 4 bases; bases with no gene match: 3. CDR3 nucleotide sequence: TGTGCCAGCAGCCTGGGGACTAGCGGCTCCTACAATGAGCAGTTCTTC. It specifies CASSLGTSGSYNEQFF.

CDR3 in DNA: TGTGCCAGTAGTATGGGCCAGATCTCTGGAAACACCATATATTTT. Translation: CASSMGQISGNTIYF. V gene TRBV19 combines with J gene TRBJ1-3; D call uncertain. V was pared by 3 bases and J by 0 bases, with 9 bases between. Germline CDR1 reads LNHDA; CDR2 reads SQIVND (reference sequence). The CDR3 loop spans 15 amino acids.

The J gene is TRBJ2-7, the V gene TRBV5-6; the D gene is possibly TRBD2 (5 bases). The CDR3 length is 12 residues. In germline, CDR1 is SGHDT, CDR2 YYEEEE. Trimming shortened V by 0 bases and J by 7 bases, and 8 bases separated the two germline ends. The CDR3: CASSLAGREQYF. CDR3 sequence (DNA): TGTGCCAGCAGCTTGGCTGGGAGAGAGCAGTACTTC.

The chain carries TRBV7-2 and TRBJ2-5, with TRBD2 as a possible D gene (6 bases). The germline CDR1 and CDR2 sequences are SGHTA and FQGNSA. This CDR3 has 15 residues. V lost 2 bases, J lost 2 bases, and 12 bases lay in between. This CDR3 reads CASSLNVGLQETQYF. In nucleotides, the CDR3 is TGTGCCAGCAGCTTAAATGTGGGACTTCAAGAGACCCAGTACTTC. Combining the CDR3 with reference TRBV7-2 and TRBJ2-5 gives the whole variable domain GAGVSQSPSNKVTEKGKDVELRCDPISGHTALYWYRQSLGQGLEFLIYFQGNSAPDKSGLPSDRFSAERTGGSVSTLTIQRTQQEDSAVYLCASSLNVGLQETQYFGPGTRLLVL.

The chain recombines TRBV6-6 with TRBJ1-1; 8 bases are shared with TRBD1. V trimming: 1 base; J trimming: 3 bases; junction bases outside the gene matches: 4. Germline V gene sequence: CDR1 MNHNY, CDR2 SVGAGI (reference sequence). This CDR3 has 15 amino acids. The DNA for the CDR3 is TGTGCCAGCAGTTACTTACAACAGGGGGACACTGAAGCTTTCTTT. Translation: CASSYLQQGDTEAFF.